These 20 T cell receptor beta chains were all obtained from the same sample, sequenced in a study of shared clonotypes between healthy human individuals. The naive CD8 population came from CD45RO-negative cells selected for CCR7, without terminally differentiated effector memory CD45RA+ cells. Only in-frame clones appear in the TCRdb table, and some are missing; sequencing was by immunoSEQ multiplex PCR. The sample has about 2 million clones, about 95% seen once. The sample was naive CD8+ T cells sorted from blood. The receptor source for this set is a man aged 18 to 35 in good health.

V and J are TRBV30 and TRBJ2-2, with D unclear. Between the trimmed V and J ends, which lost 4 bases and 4 bases, there was a span of 7 bases. This CDR3 comprises 12 residues. Germline values: CDR1 GTSNPN, CDR2 SVGIG (reference sequence). CDR3 sequence: CAWNPFTGELFF. DNA for the CDR3: TGTGCCTGGAACCCGTTCACCGGGGAGCTGTTTTTT.

The chain uses TRBV6-5 and TRBJ2-5; tentative D call: TRBD2 (5 bases). V lost 2 bases, J lost 12 bases, and 10 bases lay in between. CDR1 is MNHEY, CDR2 SVGAGI, per germline. The CDR3 length is 11 residues. In DNA, the CDR3 is TGTGCCAGCAGTTACAGTGGAGGCGAGTACTTC. The encoded protein is CASSYSGGEYF.

J is TRBJ1-1 and V is TRBV6-5; the D is unclear. Germline V gene data show CDR1 as MNHEY and CDR2 as SVGAGI. V was trimmed by 5 bases and J by 0 bases, leaving 10 bases between them. The CDR3 spans 14 residues. The CDR3 DNA is TGTGCCAGCAGTGAAGAACAGTTGAACACTGAAGCTTTCTTT. It translates to CASSEEQLNTEAFF.

V and J are TRBV5-4 and TRBJ1-1; D uncertain. The CDR3 spans 14 residues. Germline V gene sequence: CDR1 SGHNT, CDR2 YYREEE (reference sequence). V gave up 2 bases and J gave up 4 bases, with 12 bases separating them. CDR3 DNA sequence: TGTGCCAGCAGCTTTAAAGGATCAAGCACTGAAGCTTTCTTT. This codes for CASSFKGSSTEAFF.

A single count supports this clone. This rearrangement joins TRBV28 to TRBJ1-5, with D possibly being TRBD1 (5 bases). Germline V gene lookup returns CDR1 MDHEN and CDR2 SYDVKM. With 5 bases removed from V and 6 bases from J, the gap between germline ends came to 17 bases. The CDR3 is made up of 15 amino acids. CDR3 coding DNA: TGTGCCAGCAGTCCGACCGGAGGGGAGGGTCAGCCCCAGCATTTT. It codes for CASSPTGGEGQPQHF.

V gene TRBV10-3 combines with J gene TRBJ2-3; tentative D call: TRBD2 (6 bases). This CDR3 contains 20 residues. Trimming left V 6 bases short and J 0 bases short, with 28 bases between. Germline V gene lookup returns CDR1 ENHRY and CDR2 SYGVKD. The CDR3 region is CAIRSPAGARREASTDTQYF. In nucleotides, the CDR3 is TGTGCCATCAGATCTCCCGCCGGAGCCCGGCGGGAAGCAAGCACAGATACGCAGTATTTT.

The rearrangement joins TRBV30 to TRBJ2-7; D is perhaps TRBD1 (6 bases). The germline V gene has CDR1 GTSNPN and CDR2 SVGIG (reference sequence). This CDR3 region has 14 residues. V was cut by 3 bases and J by 4 bases, with 16 bases left in between. This CDR3 is CAWSEQGNWYEQYF. DNA of the CDR3: TGTGCCTGGAGCGAACAGGGAAATTGGTACGAGCAGTACTTC.

V usage is TRBV29-1 and J usage is TRBJ2-7; D ambiguous. Germline V gene sequence: CDR1 SQVTM, CDR2 ANQGSEA. V was pared by 3 bases and J by 1 base, with 7 bases between. The CDR3 covers 12 residues. CDR3 DNA: TGCAGCGTTGATACAGAGTCCTACGAGCAGTACTTC. It yields the protein CSVDTESYEQYF.

This clone was seen just once. Other DNA sequences in this specimen translate into the identical CDR3. V gene TRBV6-5 combines with J gene TRBJ1-4; no clear D. From germline, CDR1 is MNHEY and CDR2 SVGAGI. The germline V and J ends were trimmed by 0 bases and 5 bases, with 10 bases remaining between them. CDR3 length: 15 amino acids. CDR3 sequence (DNA): TGTGCCAGCAGTTACTCTGAGAGACCCAATGAAAAACTGTTTTTT. Translated, it gives CASSYSERPNEKLFF.

The V gene is TRBV5-1, the J gene TRBJ2-3; possible D gene TRBD2, 5 bases. CDR3 length: 15 residues. Germline V gives CDR1 SGHRS, CDR2 YFSETQ. V lost 7 bases, J lost 6 bases, and 21 bases lay in between. CDR3 DNA: TGCGCCAGCTCCCTTACTAGTCCTTTGGGGGATACGCAGTATTTT. Amino acids: CASSLTSPLGDTQYF.

The V call is TRBV13, the J call TRBJ2-4; 12 nucleotides align to TRBD2. Germline-derived CDR1 and CDR2 are PRHDT and FYEKMQ (reference sequence). V was pared by 8 bases and J by 11 bases, with 13 bases of the junction left unmatched. The CDR3 covers 15 residues. CDR3 nucleotide sequence: TGTGCCAGCCTACCTCTTACTAGCGGGAGGCCCCTTCAGTACTTC. It yields the protein CASLPLTSGRPLQYF.

V is TRBV4-1 and J is TRBJ2-7, with D hard to call. Germline assignment: CDR1 MGHRA and CDR2 YSYEKL. The CDR3 has 13 residues. The V and J ends lost 1 base and 5 bases respectively, with 9 bases between them. CDR3 bases: TGCGCCAGCAGCCAAGGATCGGCGCACGAGCAGTACTTC. Its translation: CASSQGSAHEQYF.

The chain employs TRBV7-9 and TRBJ2-3; D remains ambiguous. Germline values: CDR1 SEHNR, CDR2 FQNEAQ (reference sequence). The CDR3 is 12 amino acids. With 5 bases removed from V and 6 bases from J, the gap between germline ends came to 9 bases. The CDR3 region is CASSRTPDTQYF. DNA for the CDR3: TGTGCCAGCAGCCGGACGCCGGATACGCAGTATTTT.

The chain combines TRBV5-4 with TRBJ2-3; 8 bases line up with TRBD1. Germline V gene lookup returns CDR1 SGHNT and CDR2 YYREEE (reference sequence). CDR3 length: 14 amino acids. The V and J ends lost 4 bases and 4 bases, in that order; junction bases with no gene match: 5. In DNA form, the CDR3 reads TGTGCCAGCAGCAAGACAGGGGAGGCAGATACGCAGTATTTT. Amino acids: CASSKTGEADTQYF.

The chain combines TRBV29-1 with TRBJ2-3; 7 bases are shared with TRBD1. V shed 1 base, J shed 2 bases, and the junction held 6 bases outside the gene matches. The germline V gene has CDR1 SQVTM and CDR2 ANQGSEA. This CDR3 region has 15 residues. For the CDR3, the DNA is TGCAGCGTTGAAGGAGGGGACAGCATCACAGATACGCAGTATTTT. Its translation is CSVEGGDSITDTQYF.

J is TRBJ2-7 and V is TRBV9; 11 bases are shared with TRBD2. Germline CDR1 reads SGDLS; CDR2 reads YYNGEE. With 4 bases clipped from V and 5 bases from J, the junction kept 2 bases outside the gene matches. This CDR3 has 13 residues. CDR3 nucleotides: TGTGCCAGCAGCACGGGACTAGCGGACGAGCAGTACTTC. Amino acids: CASSTGLADEQYF.

This chain connects TRBV5-6 to TRBJ2-7; D gene unclear. The germline gives CDR1 SGHDT, CDR2 YYEEEE. The CDR3 contains 14 residues. The germline V and J ends were trimmed by 3 bases and 3 bases, with 13 bases remaining between them. Here the CDR3 reads CASSSPRSYYEQYF. In DNA, the CDR3 is TGTGCCAGCAGCTCACCTCGTAGTTACTACGAGCAGTACTTC.

J is TRBJ2-3 and V is TRBV7-2, with D maybe TRBD2 (5 bases). Per the germline V gene, CDR1 is SGHTA and CDR2 is FQGNSA. The CDR3 spans 15 residues. The V and J ends lost 2 bases and 0 bases respectively, with 9 bases between them. This CDR3 reads CASSLIGLSTDTQYF. Here the CDR3 DNA reads TGTGCCAGCAGCTTAATTGGACTTAGCACAGATACGCAGTATTTT.

The V gene is TRBV19, the J gene TRBJ2-1; D gene ambiguous. V was trimmed by 3 bases and J by 10 bases, leaving 10 bases between them. The CDR3 extends over 12 amino acids. The germline V gene encodes CDR1 LNHDA and CDR2 SQIVND (reference sequence). Here the CDR3 DNA reads TGTGCCAGTAGTATTTCCCTGGTAGAGCAGTTCTTC. It yields the protein CASSISLVEQFF.

The V gene is TRBV2, the J gene TRBJ2-7; TRBD2 aligns across 8 bases. Germline V lookup: CDR1 SNHLY, CDR2 FYNNEI. After removal of 8 bases from V and 0 bases from J, the junction contained 6 bases not matched to a gene. The CDR3 is made up of 14 amino acids. The CDR3 DNA reads TGTGCCAGCTCTATAGCGGGGAGCTCCTACGAGCAGTACTTC. Its protein is CASSIAGSSYEQYF.